This paragraph reports one TCR beta chain. This clonotype showed up many times. Its binding antigen is unknown. The sample holds no much larger clone one base away, and base qualities are not on file. This record comes from a study of T cells of healthy individuals (dated by TCRdb to about 2018). Compared with germline, V lacks 7 bases and J lacks 12 bases; bases without a gene match: 4. Including the terminal cysteine and phenylalanine, the CDR3 comprises 11 residues. The DNA shown is the 33-base CDR3, in frame from base 1. In the germline V gene, CDR1 corresponds to MNHNS and CDR2 to SASEGT. Libraries were made using 5' RACE. Sequencing was carried out with an Illumina MiSeq. The public reads were quality trimmed at Q25 with fastp and then assembled into clones with MiXCR by TCRdb, keeping productive beta chains. Rows with one shared CDR3 protein collapse into an entry with the most common genes and DNA. This sample is represented by tens of thousands of distinct CDR3 sequences; roughly 15% of them were singletons. In total, the top ten clones hold about 16% of the sample.

The sequence joins TRBV6-1 to TRBJ2-2; TRBD1 agrees with 8 junctional bases. The receptor's source is a human donor in good health. CDR3 protein: CASKGQGKLFF. DNA sequence: TGTGCCAGCAAAGGACAGGGAAAGCTGTTTTTT.